These 30 T cell receptor beta chains came from one sample sequenced in a study of Ad26.COV2.S vaccination and SARS-CoV-2 variants. Clones were read by immunoSEQ multiplex PCR, and TCRdb kept only the in-frame ones, dropping some. The table includes approximately 300,000 clones, about 86% detected once. The treatment is: roughly 18 received Ad26.COV2.S at low or high dose, single or two shots; roughly 5 received placebo; per-sample allocation not given. Following the first vaccine or placebo injection, samples were taken on day 63. The source was peripheral blood, collected in a trial of Ad26.COV2.S vaccine versus placebo. These receptors all come from a person between 18 and 65 years old who received the Ad26.COV2.S COVID-19 vaccine or a placebo.

The chain uses TRBV27 and TRBJ1-1; D is unresolved. V lost 8 bases and J 4 bases, leaving 11 bases between the germline ends. This CDR3 has 12 amino acids. Germline V lookup: CDR1 MNHEY, CDR2 SMNVEV (reference sequence). CDR3 amino acids: CASPSTSTEAFF. DNA of the CDR3: TGTGCCAGCCCTTCTACGAGCACTGAAGCTTTCTTT.

V usage is TRBV19 and J usage is TRBJ1-2; TRBD1 matches at 8 bases. The V segment lost 5 bases and the J segment 4 bases; nucleotides outside the gene matches: 6. The germline V gene encodes CDR1 LNHDA and CDR2 SQIVND (reference sequence). This CDR3 is 14 amino acids long. The DNA for the CDR3 is TGTGCCAGTAGTGACAGGGGAGCGCTCTATGGCTACACCTTC. Its translation: CASSDRGALYGYTF.

The chain recombines TRBV7-8 with TRBJ1-1; TRBD1 aligns across 11 bases. CDR3 size: 16 residues. V gave up 5 bases and J gave up 12 bases; unmatched junction bases: 17. CDR1 is SGHVS and CDR2 is FQNEAQ in the germline V gene. CDR3: CASSQDRGLFDGKTFF. Written as DNA, the CDR3 is TGTGCCAGCAGCCAGGACAGGGGGCTATTTGATGGGAAGACTTTCTTT.

The chain joins TRBV18 to TRBJ1-1; D is undetermined. Deletions cut 1 base from V and 4 bases from J, with 16 bases between. This CDR3 has 16 amino acids. In germline, CDR1 is KGHSH, CDR2 LQKENI. The CDR3 DNA follows: TGTGCCAGCTCACCACTTAGCTCCCCGTTGGTCACTGAAGCTTTCTTT. This codes for CASSPLSSPLVTEAFF. The whole variable domain, remainder taken from reference TRBV18 and TRBJ1-1, is NAGVMQNPRHLVRRRGQEARLRCSPMKGHSHVYWYRQLPEEGLKFMVYLQKENIIDESGMPKERFSAEFPKEGPSILRIQQVVRGDSAAYFCASSPLSSPLVTEAFFGQGTRLTVV.

This chain joins TRBV6-5 and TRBJ2-1; D not certain. Germline V lookup: CDR1 MNHEY, CDR2 SVGAGI. Trimming stripped 5 bases from V and 3 bases from J, with 8 bases between. The CDR3 runs to 13 residues. For the CDR3, the DNA is TGTGCCAGCAGTCCGACGGGCTACAATGAGCAGTTCTTC. It yields the protein CASSPTGYNEQFF.

This rearrangement joins TRBV5-1 to TRBJ2-6; 7 bases map to TRBD2. This CDR3 spans 15 amino acids. CDR1 is SGHRS, CDR2 YFSETQ, per germline. V dropped 2 bases and J dropped 3; count of bases not matched to a gene: 2. DNA for the CDR3: TGCGCCAGCAGCTTCGGGGGGATTGGGGCCAACGTCCTGACTTTC. As protein: CASSFGGIGANVLTF.

This chain links TRBV4-3 with TRBJ2-3, with D perhaps TRBD2 (5 bases). Trimming took 0 bases from V and 4 from J, leaving 8 bases between them. The CDR3 has 14 residues. Germline lookup yields CDR1 LGHNA and CDR2 YSLEER. The CDR3 spells CASSQETGADTQYF. The CDR3 nucleotides are TGCGCCAGCAGCCAAGAAACCGGGGCAGATACGCAGTATTTT.

The chain combines TRBV7-2 with TRBJ2-1; 8 bases are shared with TRBD2. The CDR3 covers 15 residues. In germline, CDR1 is SGHTA, CDR2 FQGNSA. V gave up 5 bases and J gave up 4 bases; unmatched junction bases: 7. The CDR3 reads CASSTGGGTYNEQFF. CDR3 nucleotide sequence: TGTGCCAGCAGCACAGGCGGGGGGACTTACAATGAGCAGTTCTTC. Based on the CDR3 plus reference TRBV7-2 and TRBJ2-1, the full variable domain is GAGVSQSPSNKVTEKGKDVELRCDPISGHTALYWYRQSLGQGLEFLIYFQGNSAPDKSGLPSDRFSAERTGGSVSTLTIQRTQQEDSAVYLCASSTGGGTYNEQFFGPGTRLTVL.

The rearrangement links TRBV6-2 or TRBV6-3 to TRBJ2-1; 13 positions match TRBD2. Germline assignment: CDR1 MNHEY and CDR2 SVGEGT. The V gene end was trimmed by 5 bases and the J gene end by 7 bases; junction bases not matched to a gene: 5. The CDR3 length is 15 residues. CDR3 bases: TGTGCCAGCAGTCCCGGGACTAGCGGGACAAATGAGCAGTTCTTC. Protein product: CASSPGTSGTNEQFF.

The chain is built from TRBV3-1 (or the pseudogene TRBV3-2) and TRBJ2-3, with TRBD2 identical over 7 bases. The V and J ends lost 1 base and 3 bases, in that order; junction bases with no gene match: 4. Germline V lookup: CDR1 LGHDT, CDR2 YNNKEL (reference sequence). The CDR3 extends over 15 amino acids. The CDR3 is CASSQGGLRTDTQYF. DNA of the CDR3: TGTGCCAGCAGCCAAGGGGGACTAAGGACAGATACGCAGTATTTT.

The V call is TRBV7-2, the J call TRBJ1-1; a weak D match, TRBD1 (6 bases). CDR1 is SGHTA, CDR2 FQGNSA, per germline. Trimming removed 1 base from V and 5 bases from J, with 14 bases in between. The CDR3 runs 15 residues. CDR3 in amino acids: CASSLVQGPGTEAFF. Here the CDR3 DNA reads TGTGCCAGCAGCTTAGTGCAGGGGCCGGGGACTGAAGCTTTCTTT.

The chain carries TRBV5-1 and TRBJ2-7; D is perhaps TRBD1 (5 bases). The CDR3 contains 15 residues. Trimming took 2 bases from V and 2 from J, leaving 14 bases between them. The V gene's germline CDR1 is SGHRS and CDR2 YFSETQ. The CDR3 DNA is TGCGCCAGCAGCTTTAACGGCAGGGCAACCTACGAGCAGTACTTC. It specifies CASSFNGRATYEQYF.

This sequence joins TRBV9 and TRBJ1-4; no definite D call. This CDR3 region has 17 residues. The V and J ends lost 0 bases and 0 bases respectively, with 12 bases between them. Germline values: CDR1 SGDLS, CDR2 YYNGEE. The DNA for the CDR3 is TGTGCCAGCAGCGTAGGGGGTGGGTCTGCAACTAATGAAAAACTGTTTTTT. Translating it yields CASSVGGGSATNEKLFF.

The V call is TRBV7-2, the J call TRBJ2-4, with TRBD2 identical over 11 bases. Germline trimming cut 5 bases from V and 0 bases from J; bases unmatched to any gene: 6. Germline V gene sequence: CDR1 SGHTA, CDR2 FQGNSA. The CDR3 spans 17 residues. The CDR3 nucleotides read TGTGCCAGCAGCACTACTAGCGGGGGACTAGCCAAAAACATTCAGTACTTC. This encodes CASSTTSGGLAKNIQYF.

The V call is TRBV3-1 (or the pseudogene TRBV3-2), the J call TRBJ1-1; D gene unclear. This CDR3 has 13 amino acids. Trimming stripped 1 base from V and 6 bases from J, with 9 bases between. Germline CDR1 LGHDT, CDR2 YNNKEL (reference sequence). The CDR3 DNA follows: TGTGCCAGCAGCCAAGCCAGGACGGCTGAAGCTTTCTTT. Its translation: CASSQARTAEAFF.

Regarding this clone: In the same sample, other DNA sequences code for this CDR3. This sequence joins TRBV4-1 and TRBJ1-1; tentative D call: TRBD1 (6 bases). The CDR3 is made up of 14 amino acids. From germline, CDR1 is MGHRA and CDR2 YSYEKL. V was cut by 1 base and J by 2 bases, with 8 bases left in between. The CDR3 protein is CASSQGQVNTEAFF. CDR3 DNA: TGCGCCAGCAGCCAAGGACAGGTAAACACTGAAGCTTTCTTT.

The V call is TRBV5-1, the J call TRBJ1-3; D possibly corresponds to TRBD1 (5 bases). Germline CDR1 is SGHRS and CDR2 is YFSETQ. CDR3 length equals 17 residues. V was trimmed by 1 base and J by 0 bases, leaving 14 bases between them. CDR3 residues: CASSLTAGKNSGNTIYF. The CDR3 nucleotides read TGCGCCAGCAGCTTGACGGCAGGGAAAAACTCTGGAAACACCATATATTTT.

The chain recombines TRBV7-8 with TRBJ1-1; D is unclear. Trimming left V 5 bases short and J 1 base short, with 2 bases between. Germline CDR1 reads SGHVS; CDR2 reads FQNEAQ. This CDR3 spans 11 amino acids. CDR3 sequence (DNA): TGTGCCAGCAGCCAGAACACTGAAGCTTTCTTT. It translates to CASSQNTEAFF.

V is TRBV7-9 and J is TRBJ2-3, with 7 positions matching TRBD2. Germline V gene lookup returns CDR1 SEHNR and CDR2 FQNEAQ (reference sequence). The CDR3 covers 16 residues. The junction had 6 bases not matched to a gene; V was cut back by 1 base and J by 2 bases. The DNA for the CDR3 is TGTGCCAGCAGCTTAGTGGGTAGCGGGTCCACAGATACGCAGTATTTT. Its protein product is CASSLVGSGSTDTQYF.

V usage is TRBV6-2 or TRBV6-3 and J usage is TRBJ1-2; D is perhaps TRBD1 (5 bases). The V end was cut by 2 bases, the J end by 7 bases, with 8 bases between. The CDR3 length is 12 residues. Looked up from germline, CDR1 is MNHEY and CDR2 is SVGEGT. As DNA, the CDR3 is TGTGCCAGCAGTTACACCGGGACTGGCTACACCTTC. Its translation is CASSYTGTGYTF.

The chain employs TRBV6-1 and TRBJ2-7; the match to TRBD2 covers 9 bases. Trimming took 1 base from V and 9 from J; bases not matched to a gene: 22. The CDR3 length is 19 residues. Germline V lookup: CDR1 MNHNS, CDR2 SASEGT. CDR3 in DNA: TGTGCCAGCAGTGAAGAGGGTAGCGGGGGCCTCCTTCTATCGTCGTGGCAGTACTTC. It codes for CASSEEGSGGLLLSSWQYF.

For this clone: The same CDR3 can be traced to other DNA sequences in this sample. The CDR3 here is CASSPGTGNEKLFF. CDR3 coding DNA: TGTGCCAGCTCACCAGGGACAGGGAATGAAAAACTGTTTTTT. The rearrangement joins TRBV18 to TRBJ1-4; TRBD1 aligns across 9 bases. Trimming cost V 2 bases and J 5 bases; bases outside gene matches: 0. Germline CDR1 reads KGHSH; CDR2 reads LQKENI. This CDR3 is 14 amino acids long.

The J gene is TRBJ1-2, the V gene TRBV5-4; D perhaps matches TRBD1 (5 bases). The CDR3 has 17 residues. V lost 4 bases and J 4 bases, leaving 23 bases between the germline ends. Looked up from germline, CDR1 is SGHNT and CDR2 is YYREEE (reference sequence). The CDR3 DNA reads as TGTGCCAGCAGCCGTAAGTCGGGACCTTCAGACATCTATGGCTACACCTTC. Amino acids: CASSRKSGPSDIYGYTF.

The chain is built from TRBV27 and TRBJ1-1, with D uncertain. This CDR3 has 14 amino acids. The V gene lost 4 bases and the J gene lost 4 bases, with 13 bases spanning the gap. The V gene's germline CDR1 is MNHEY and CDR2 SMNVEV (reference sequence). The CDR3 region has the DNA TGTGCCAGCAGTTCTGGGCCATGGGGCACTGAAGCTTTCTTT. It encodes CASSSGPWGTEAFF.

The J gene is TRBJ1-5, the V gene TRBV6-1; weak D call: TRBD1 (6 bases). CDR1 is MNHNS and CDR2 is SASEGT in the germline V gene. V was shortened by 3 bases and J by 7 bases, with 19 bases between the two germline ends. The CDR3 consists of 16 residues. CDR3 nucleotide sequence: TGTGCCAGCAGTGATACGAGGACAGCTTGGGGGCAGCCCCAGCATTTT. This sequence encodes CASSDTRTAWGQPQHF.

This clone was seen a handful of times. CDR3: CSVGGAGMWTDTQYF. The CDR3 nucleotides read TGCAGCGTTGGAGGGGCAGGGATGTGGACAGATACGCAGTATTTT. V and J are TRBV29-1 and TRBJ2-3, with D perhaps TRBD1 or TRBD2 (5 bases each). The CDR3 contains 15 residues. Trimming shortened V by 4 bases and J by 3 bases, and 17 bases separated the two germline ends. The V gene's germline CDR1 is SQVTM and CDR2 ANQGSEA.

This clone is a singleton in its sample. The chain links TRBV5-4 to TRBJ1-6, with D maybe TRBD1 (5 bases). Germline V gene lookup returns CDR1 SGHNT and CDR2 YYREEE (reference sequence). CDR3 length: 15 residues. The germline V and J ends were trimmed by 0 bases and 6 bases, with 10 bases remaining between them. DNA of the CDR3: TGTGCCAGCAGCTTGGATCAGGGCTTTAATTCACCCCTCCACTTT. Encoded protein: CASSLDQGFNSPLHF.

The chain links TRBV12-2 to TRBJ2-7. TRBV12-2 is labeled a pseudogene. The CDR3 consists of 13 residues. CDR3 amino acids: CASRPRRPYEQYF. DNA for the CDR3: TGTGCAAGTCGCCCCCGCCGACCTTACGAGCAGTACTTC.

In DNA, the CDR3 is TGTGCCATCACTCGCGGGACAGCGAACACCGGGGAGCTGTTTTTT. Translation: CAITRGTANTGELFF. V gene TRBV10-3 combines with J gene TRBJ2-2; possible D gene TRBD1, 7 bases. Germline V gene sequence: CDR1 ENHRY, CDR2 SYGVKD. The CDR3 sequence is 15 residues long. Trimming took 7 bases from V and 0 from J, leaving 12 bases between them.

The chain joins TRBV20-1 to TRBJ1-1; D not certain. V was cut by 3 bases and J by 3 bases, with 14 bases left in between. The CDR3 is made up of 14 amino acids. The germline V gene has CDR1 DFQATT and CDR2 SNEGSKA (reference sequence). The CDR3 bases are TGCAGTGCTAGTAGTGGGAGAAGGGACACTGAAGCTTTCTTT. This encodes CSASSGRRDTEAFF.